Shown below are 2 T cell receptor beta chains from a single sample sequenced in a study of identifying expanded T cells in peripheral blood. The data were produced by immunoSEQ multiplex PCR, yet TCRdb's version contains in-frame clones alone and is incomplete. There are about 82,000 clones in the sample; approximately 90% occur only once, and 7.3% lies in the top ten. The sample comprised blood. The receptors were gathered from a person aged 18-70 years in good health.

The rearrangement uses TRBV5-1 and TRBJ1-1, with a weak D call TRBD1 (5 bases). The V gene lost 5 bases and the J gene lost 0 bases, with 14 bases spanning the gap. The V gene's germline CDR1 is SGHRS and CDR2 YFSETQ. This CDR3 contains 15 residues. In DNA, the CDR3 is TGCGCCAGCAGTTGGACATACTCTTTGAACACTGAAGCTTTCTTT. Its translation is CASSWTYSLNTEAFF.

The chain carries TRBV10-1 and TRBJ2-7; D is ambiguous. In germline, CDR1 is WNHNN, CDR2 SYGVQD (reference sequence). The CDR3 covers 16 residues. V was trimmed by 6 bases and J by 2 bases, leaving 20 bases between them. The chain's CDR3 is CASSPADGTGPYEQYF. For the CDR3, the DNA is TGCGCCAGCAGCCCTGCGGACGGCACCGGCCCCTACGAGCAGTACTTC.